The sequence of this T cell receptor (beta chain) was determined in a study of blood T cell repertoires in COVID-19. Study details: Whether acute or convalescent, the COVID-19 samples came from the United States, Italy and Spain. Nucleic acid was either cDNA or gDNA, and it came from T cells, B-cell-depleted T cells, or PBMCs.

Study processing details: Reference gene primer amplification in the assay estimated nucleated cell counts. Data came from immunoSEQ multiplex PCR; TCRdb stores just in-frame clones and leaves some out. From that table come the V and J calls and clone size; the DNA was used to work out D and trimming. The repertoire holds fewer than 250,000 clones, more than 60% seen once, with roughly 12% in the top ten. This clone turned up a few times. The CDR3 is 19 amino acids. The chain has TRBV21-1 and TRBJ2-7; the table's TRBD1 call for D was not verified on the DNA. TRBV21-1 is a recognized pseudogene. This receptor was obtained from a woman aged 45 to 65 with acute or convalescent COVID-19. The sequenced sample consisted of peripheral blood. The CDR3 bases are TGTGCCAGCAGCACAAGAGACAGCGTTCCCTCCTATTGGATCTACGAGCAGTACTTC. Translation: CASSTRDSVPSYWIYEQYF.